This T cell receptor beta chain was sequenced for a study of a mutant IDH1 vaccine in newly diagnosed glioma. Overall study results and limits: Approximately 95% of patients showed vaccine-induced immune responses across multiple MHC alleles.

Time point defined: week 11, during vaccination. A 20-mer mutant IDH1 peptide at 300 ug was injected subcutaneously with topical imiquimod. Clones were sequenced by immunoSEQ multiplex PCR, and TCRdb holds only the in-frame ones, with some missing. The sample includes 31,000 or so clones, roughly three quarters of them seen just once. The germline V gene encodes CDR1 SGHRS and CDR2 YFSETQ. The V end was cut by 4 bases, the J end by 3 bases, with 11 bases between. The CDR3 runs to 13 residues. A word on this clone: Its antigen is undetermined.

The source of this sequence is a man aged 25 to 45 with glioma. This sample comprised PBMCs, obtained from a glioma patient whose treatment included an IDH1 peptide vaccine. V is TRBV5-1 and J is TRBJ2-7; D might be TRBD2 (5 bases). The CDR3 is CASSERESYEQYF. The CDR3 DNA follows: TGCGCCAGCAGCGAAAGGGAGAGCTACGAGCAGTACTTC. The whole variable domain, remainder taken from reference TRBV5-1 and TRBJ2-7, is KAGVTQTPRYLIKTRGQQVTLSCSPISGHRSVSWYQQTPGQGLQFLFEYFSETQRNKGNFPGRFSGRQFSNSRSEMNVSTLELGDSALYLCASSERESYEQYFGPGTRLTVT.